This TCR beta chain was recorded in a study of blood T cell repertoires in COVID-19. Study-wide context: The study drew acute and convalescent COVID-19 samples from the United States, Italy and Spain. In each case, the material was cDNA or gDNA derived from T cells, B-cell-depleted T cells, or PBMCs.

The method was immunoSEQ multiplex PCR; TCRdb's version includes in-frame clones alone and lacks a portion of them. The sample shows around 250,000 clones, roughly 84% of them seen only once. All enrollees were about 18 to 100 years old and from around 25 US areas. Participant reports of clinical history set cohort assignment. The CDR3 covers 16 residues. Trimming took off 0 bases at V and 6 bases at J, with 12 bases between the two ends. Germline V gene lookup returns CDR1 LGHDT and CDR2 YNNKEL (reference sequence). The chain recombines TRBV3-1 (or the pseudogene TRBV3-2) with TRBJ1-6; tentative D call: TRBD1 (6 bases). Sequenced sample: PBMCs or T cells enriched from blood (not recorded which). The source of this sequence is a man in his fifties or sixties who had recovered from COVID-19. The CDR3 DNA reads TGTGCCAGCAGCCAAGATCAGGGACACCTTAATTCACCCCTCCACTTT. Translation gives CASSQDQGHLNSPLHF.